This T cell receptor beta chain was recovered during a study of T cells in Graves' hyperthyroidism and ophthalmopathy (dated by TCRdb to about 2019). For the wider study: Peripheral blood samples were taken at initial diagnosis, before any treatment was given. The 100 or so discovery patients were randomly split 7:3 into training and test sets. After blood sampling, hyperthyroidism patients were treated with methimazole at a starting dose of 30 mg daily, and ophthalmopathy patients were treated with high-dose intravenous methylprednisolone. An independent validation cohort of around 20 hyperthyroidism patients and 15 or so patients who later progressed to ophthalmopathy tested prospective prediction of ophthalmopathy. In addition, the study compared T-cell repertoires in thyroid tissue and in blood from about six Graves' hyperthyroidism patients. A discovery cohort of around 100 patients, roughly 45 with Graves' ophthalmopathy and approximately 57 with stable Graves' hyperthyroidism, was used to find distinguishing TCR V-J signatures. According to the paper, TCR Vbeta CDR3 sequencing was carried out on about 140 peripheral blood samples, which came from 40 to 45 ophthalmopathy, approximately 78 hyperthyroidism and around 17 progressor patients. Results the study describes overall, beyond this receptor: No statistical method was used to set the sample size in advance, and investigators knew the group allocation. Blood samples also contained most of the expanded thyroid clonotypes (frequency above 0.001), which suggests that blood repertoires may reflect thyroid immune responses. In validation, the model predicted progression to ophthalmopathy with 55% to 71% sensitivity and about 72% specificity, a median of around six months before onset. A model built on a 13 V-J signature distinguished ophthalmopathy from stable hyperthyroidism, reaching 87.88% sensitivity and approximately 81% specificity in cross-validation and 80%/75% in testing.

The CDR1 and CDR2 encoded by the germline V gene (reference sequence) are DFQATT and SNEGSKA. The CDR3 runs 14 amino acids, cysteine and phenylalanine included. This entry keeps only the CDR3 DNA: 42 bases, framed from base 1. Trimming takes 1 base from V and 2 bases from J, and the germline ends sit 11 bases apart. Hyperthyroidism patients were newly diagnosed, with disease duration under 2 months, and aged 18 to 65 years. The study excluded patients with uncontrolled infections, other autoimmune diseases, pregnancy or lactation. Diagnoses were established on the basis of clinical symptoms, serum thyroxine and TRAb, thyroid ultrasound, and orbital computed tomography. For progressor patients, blood was drawn at the first diagnosis of hyperthyroidism, before any ophthalmopathy symptoms had appeared. PBMCs were isolated from more than 9 ml of fresh peripheral blood by Ficoll-Paque density gradient centrifugation. Progressor patients were first diagnosed with Graves' hyperthyroidism and then developed ophthalmopathy during follow-up. Trizol reagent was used to extract total RNA, and RNA quality was then checked on an Agilent 2100 Bioanalyzer.

Amplification of TCR beta CDR3 regions was carried out from RNA transcripts. The first round of RT-PCR for the TCR CDR3 was performed with the HTBI primer set and the Qiagen OneStep RT-PCR kit. A second multiplex PCR round built the libraries, followed by size selection and purification. The libraries were sequenced on an Illumina HiSeq2000 using paired-end 100 bp reads. In the authors' own workflow: SOAPnuke was used to process the raw data, throwing out any read that contained adapters or uncalled bases, had a mean Phred below 15, or lacked an exact constant-primer or identifier match. COPE v1.2.5 was used to merge the high-quality paired reads, and each unique nucleotide sequence was defined as a clonotype. MiTCR v1.1 was used to align clonotypes to the IMGT TRBV, TRBD and TRBJ reference segments. Analysis was restricted to V-J combinations with a frequency above 0.0001, which covered about 99% of repertoires. The TCS score was defined as the ratio of F50 (clonal expansion) to E x V (chaos), calculated using BLOSUM62-based TCRdist between CDR3 peptides within each V-J. Welch's t-statistics and random forest reduced roughly 540 V-J features to about 12, which were used in a naive Bayes classifier (R e1071). In TCRdb, the public reads were trimmed at Q25 with fastp and aligned with MiXCR, with productive beta chains retained. A single entry per CDR3 protein holds the most common genes and DNA from its merged rows. The V and J calls and clone size are TCRdb's, not the authors'. Counted in this sample were nearly 600,000 distinct CDR3 sequences; 11% to 15% of them appeared once. 5.8% of the sample goes to the ten largest clones.

In this sample, this clonotype turned up many times. Which antigen it targets is not known. No base-level quality is on record; no much larger clone is a single base apart. This receptor was obtained from a woman in her twenties or thirties with Graves' hyperthyroidism that later progressed to Graves' ophthalmopathy. The chain couples TRBV20-1 to TRBJ2-5, with the D gene possibly TRBD1 or TRBD2, each one fitting 5 bases. What was sequenced was blood. The nucleotide sequence reads TGCAGTGCTAGAGTTGGGGGATGGCAAGAGACCCAGTACTTC. Translation gives CSARVGGWQETQYF.